This TCR beta chain came from a study of OX40 agonist ivuxolimab in advanced cancers. Data came from immunoSEQ multiplex PCR; TCRdb stores just in-frame clones and leaves some out. Of around 42,000 clones listed, 88% are singletons. Germline-derived CDR1 and CDR2 are SEHNR and FQNEAQ (reference sequence). The V and J ends lost 1 base and 0 bases respectively, with 13 bases between them. There are 17 residues in the CDR3. The clonotype originates from an adult with an advanced solid tumor such as melanoma, head and neck, liver or kidney cancer. Sample: CD4+ or CD8+ T cells sorted from blood, taken in a trial of the OX40 agonist ivuxolimab. The V call is TRBV7-9, the J call TRBJ1-5; D gene unclear. The CDR3 DNA is TGTGCCAGCAGCTTAGTAGTCGGTGGCTCTAGCAATCAGCCCCAGCATTTT. It translates to CASSLVVGGSSNQPQHF.